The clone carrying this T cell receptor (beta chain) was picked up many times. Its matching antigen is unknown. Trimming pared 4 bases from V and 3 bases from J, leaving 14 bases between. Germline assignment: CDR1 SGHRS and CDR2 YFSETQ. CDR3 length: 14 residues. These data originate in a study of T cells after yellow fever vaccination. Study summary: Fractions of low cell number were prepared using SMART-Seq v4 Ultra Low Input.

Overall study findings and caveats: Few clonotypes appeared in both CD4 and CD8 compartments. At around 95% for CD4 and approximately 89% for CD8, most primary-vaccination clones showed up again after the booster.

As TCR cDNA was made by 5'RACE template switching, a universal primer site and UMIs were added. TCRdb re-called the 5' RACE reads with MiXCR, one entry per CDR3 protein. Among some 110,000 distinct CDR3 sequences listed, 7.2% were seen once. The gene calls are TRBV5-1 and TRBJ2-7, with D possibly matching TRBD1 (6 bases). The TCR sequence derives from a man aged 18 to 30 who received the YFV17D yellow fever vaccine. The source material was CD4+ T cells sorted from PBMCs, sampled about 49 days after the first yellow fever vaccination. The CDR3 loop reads CASSVDSRNYEQYF. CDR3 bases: TGCGCCAGCAGCGTGGACAGTCGAAACTACGAGCAGTACTTC.